Following are 22 T cell receptor beta chains from one sample sequenced in a study of cytomegalovirus exposure and HLA in healthy donors. Sequencing used immunoSEQ multiplex PCR; TCRdb keeps in-frame clones, though not all of them. Among under 250,000 clones listed, about 90% were seen once. The sample was PBMCs. These receptors were obtained from a man aged 18 to 29 in good health and CMV-seropositive.

The chain combines TRBV5-6 with TRBJ1-3, with a weak D call TRBD1 (5 bases). The V gene lost 4 bases and the J gene lost 8 bases, with 16 bases spanning the gap. Germline V lookup: CDR1 SGHDT, CDR2 YYEEEE. CDR3 length: 14 residues. The CDR3 sequence is CASSPVRGTDTIYF. CDR3 coding DNA: TGTGCCAGCAGCCCCGTAAGGGGCACGGACACCATATATTTT. Full variable domain (remainder filled in from reference TRBV5-6 and TRBJ1-3): DAGVTQSPTHLIKTRGQQVTLRCSPKSGHDTVSWYQQALGQGPQFIFQYYEEEERQRGNFPDRFSGHQFPNYSSELNVNALLLGDSALYLCASSPVRGTDTIYFGEGSWLTVV.

The chain is built from TRBV10-3 and TRBJ1-5; D ambiguous. The V gene lost 8 bases and the J gene lost 4 bases, with 18 bases spanning the gap. The germline V gene encodes CDR1 ENHRY and CDR2 SYGVKD. The length of the CDR3 is 15 residues. CDR3 bases: TGTGCCATCCGGTCCGGGTCCGGCGAGAATCAGCCCCAGCATTTT. Amino acid sequence: CAIRSGSGENQPQHF.

This clone was recorded once. The J gene is TRBJ2-7, the V gene TRBV6-7, with 13 bases matching TRBD2. TRBV6-7 is assigned to the ORF class and has an uncertain function. The CDR3 sequence is 15 residues long. Unmatched junction bases numbered 4, after V lost 3 bases and J lost 5 bases. The CDR3 bases are TGTGCCAGCAGTTATAGAGGACTAGCGGGAGACGAGCAGTACTTC. Protein product: CASSYRGLAGDEQYF.

This chain joins TRBV5-6 and TRBJ2-7, with 7 bases lining up with TRBD1. This CDR3 has 14 residues. The V gene's germline CDR1 is SGHDT and CDR2 YYEEEE. Losses at the gene ends were 4 bases for V and 2 bases for J; bases not matched to a gene: 6. CDR3 bases: TGTGCCAGCAGCCAACAGGGGACCACCTACGAGCAGTACTTC. Amino acids: CASSQQGTTYEQYF.

The chain couples TRBV19 to TRBJ2-1; TRBD2 matches at 10 bases. From germline, CDR1 is LNHDA and CDR2 SQIVND (reference sequence). J was trimmed by 7 bases and V by 0 bases; bases with no gene match: 3. The CDR3 contains 15 residues. The CDR3 reads CASSIDSGRANEQFF. Written as DNA, the CDR3 is TGTGCCAGTAGTATAGACAGCGGGAGGGCGAATGAGCAGTTCTTC.

The V call is TRBV2, the J call TRBJ2-7, with a possible D match to TRBD1 (6 bases). The CDR3 sequence is 15 residues long. Germline V lookup: CDR1 SNHLY, CDR2 FYNNEI. The V end was cut by 1 base, the J end by 7 bases, with 17 bases between. The CDR3 here is CASSEVGGLVMEQYF. The CDR3 DNA is TGTGCCAGCAGTGAAGTTGGGGGCCTCGTTATGGAGCAGTACTTC.

The chain couples TRBV14 to TRBJ2-1; D perhaps matches TRBD1 (5 bases). The CDR3 is 15 amino acids. The germline V gene encodes CDR1 SGHDN and CDR2 FVKESK. The V end lost 2 bases, the J end lost 0 bases, and 8 bases lay between the germline ends. Here the CDR3 reads CASSQLGRSYNEQFF. CDR3 in DNA: TGTGCCAGCAGCCAACTGGGGCGCTCCTACAATGAGCAGTTCTTC.

The chain links TRBV5-1 to TRBJ1-4; 7 nucleotides line up with TRBD1. Germline V gene data show CDR1 as SGHRS and CDR2 as YFSETQ. Trimming at V came to 4 bases and at J to 3 bases, leaving 6 bases not matched to a gene. The CDR3 consists of 15 residues. Written as DNA, the CDR3 is TGCGCCAGCAGCCCGGGACAGTTATCTAATGAAAAACTGTTTTTT. Its translation: CASSPGQLSNEKLFF.

The rearrangement links TRBV5-1 to TRBJ1-4; no firm D call. Trimming pared 0 bases from V and 3 bases from J, leaving 3 bases between. Germline CDR1 is SGHRS and CDR2 is YFSETQ. The CDR3 spans 13 residues. The CDR3 region is CASSLGANEKLFF. CDR3 nucleotides: TGCGCCAGCAGCTTGGGTGCTAATGAAAAACTGTTTTTT.

This chain connects TRBV2 to TRBJ2-1; no clear D. Looked up from germline, CDR1 is SNHLY and CDR2 is FYNNEI. Trimming left V 6 bases short and J 7 bases short, with 13 bases between. This CDR3 is 13 amino acids long. CDR3 amino acids: CASRGTPTNEQFF. CDR3 in DNA: TGTGCCAGCAGGGGTACCCCCACAAATGAGCAGTTCTTC.

Written as DNA, the CDR3 is TGCGCCAGCAGCCTGTACGACGGATACGAGCAGTACTTC. Translated, it gives CASSLYDGYEQYF. V gene TRBV4-1 combines with J gene TRBJ2-7; unclear D gene. The CDR3 contains 13 residues. The germline V and J ends were trimmed by 4 bases and 4 bases, with 11 bases remaining between them. Per the germline V gene, CDR1 is MGHRA and CDR2 is YSYEKL.

This chain uses TRBV27 with TRBJ2-1, with D maybe TRBD2 (5 bases). Per germline, CDR1 MNHEY and CDR2 SMNVEV (reference sequence). Trimming took 6 bases from V and 6 from J, leaving 9 bases between them. CDR3 size: 12 residues. CDR3 in amino acids: CASSTLANEQFF. The CDR3 coding sequence is TGTGCCAGCAGCACCCTAGCCAATGAGCAGTTCTTC.

This clone was seen once. J is TRBJ2-1 and V is TRBV5-4; a weak D match, TRBD2 (6 bases). This CDR3 is 16 amino acids long. From germline, CDR1 is SGHNT and CDR2 YYREEE (reference sequence). Trimming took off 3 bases at V and 3 bases at J, with 16 bases between the two ends. The CDR3 region has the DNA TGTGCCAGCAGCTCTCGTGCCTCTAGCGACTACAATGAGCAGTTCTTC. It translates to CASSSRASSDYNEQFF.

J is TRBJ1-1 and V is TRBV11-2; tentative D call: TRBD1 (5 bases). In germline, CDR1 is SGHAT, CDR2 FQNNGV. V was pared by 3 bases and J by 4 bases, with 12 bases between. The CDR3 is 14 amino acids. The CDR3 protein is CASSFGGDGTEAFF. CDR3 DNA sequence: TGTGCCAGCAGCTTTGGGGGGGATGGCACTGAAGCTTTCTTT.

The genes are TRBV5-1 and TRBJ2-5, with a tentative D call TRBD1 (6 bases). The germline CDR1 and CDR2 sequences are SGHRS and YFSETQ. Trimming took 4 bases from V and 2 from J, leaving 12 bases between them. The CDR3 contains 14 residues. CDR3 in amino acids: CASSLWTVQETQYF. The CDR3, as DNA: TGCGCCAGCAGCCTCTGGACAGTACAAGAGACCCAGTACTTC.

The CDR3 spells CASSLGTVSADTQYF. The CDR3, as DNA: TGTGCCAGCAGCTTGGGGACAGTCAGCGCAGATACGCAGTATTTT. V gene TRBV11-2 combines with J gene TRBJ2-3, with TRBD1 matching over 7 bases. Looked up from germline, CDR1 is SGHAT and CDR2 is FQNNGV. The CDR3 is made up of 15 amino acids. With 3 bases clipped from V and 4 bases from J, the junction kept 7 bases outside the gene matches.

The chain carries TRBV14 and TRBJ1-2; 7 nucleotides match TRBD1. The V gene's germline CDR1 is SGHDN and CDR2 FVKESK. There are 14 residues in the CDR3. With V trimmed by 1 base and J by 4 bases, 3 bases remained unmatched. This CDR3 is CASSQAGGTYGYTF. DNA of the CDR3: TGTGCCAGCAGCCAAGCAGGGGGGACCTATGGCTACACCTTC.

The chain recombines TRBV7-9 with TRBJ2-7; 7 bases align to TRBD1. Germline loops: CDR1 SEHNR, CDR2 FQNEAQ (reference sequence). This CDR3 is built from 15 residues. The trim removed 5 bases at V and 3 bases at J, leaving 10 bases unmatched. CDR3 coding DNA: TGTGCCAGCAGCAGACAGACAGGGCCTTTCTACGAGCAGTACTTC. Protein: CASSRQTGPFYEQYF.

The J gene is TRBJ1-2, the V gene TRBV7-2, with a tentative D call TRBD1 (5 bases). Trimming left V 2 bases short and J 2 bases short, with 12 bases between. CDR3 length: 15 residues. Looked up from germline, CDR1 is SGHTA and CDR2 is FQGNSA. The CDR3 is CASSLSPGQNYGYTF. The CDR3 nucleotides read TGTGCCAGCAGCTTAAGCCCAGGGCAGAACTATGGCTACACCTTC.

The chain couples TRBV7-2 to TRBJ2-1; TRBD2 matches at 10 bases. Germline trimming cut 5 bases from V and 5 bases from J; bases unmatched to any gene: 6. The CDR3 loop spans 15 amino acids. Germline V gene data show CDR1 as SGHTA and CDR2 as FQGNSA. CDR3 nucleotides: TGTGCCAGCAGCCGCCGGACTAGCGGCAACAATGAGCAGTTCTTC. It codes for CASSRRTSGNNEQFF.

This clone was observed once. This chain joins TRBV11-2 and TRBJ2-5; 11 bases fit TRBD2. This CDR3 has 16 amino acids. Trimming took 1 base from V and 5 from J; bases not matched to a gene: 6. Germline lookup yields CDR1 SGHAT and CDR2 FQNNGV. CDR3 DNA: TGTGCCAGCAGCTTAGCCCCTAGCGGGAGGTCGGAGACCCAGTACTTC. Translation: CASSLAPSGRSETQYF.

This sequence joins TRBV6-6 and TRBJ2-5; D might be TRBD2 (5 bases). Trimming cost V 0 bases and J 3 bases, with 11 bases left between them. Germline V lookup: CDR1 MNHNY, CDR2 SVGAGI (reference sequence). The CDR3 has 15 residues. The CDR3 spells CASSYSSGSEETQYF. In DNA form, the CDR3 reads TGTGCCAGCAGTTACTCTTCGGGGAGTGAAGAGACCCAGTACTTC.